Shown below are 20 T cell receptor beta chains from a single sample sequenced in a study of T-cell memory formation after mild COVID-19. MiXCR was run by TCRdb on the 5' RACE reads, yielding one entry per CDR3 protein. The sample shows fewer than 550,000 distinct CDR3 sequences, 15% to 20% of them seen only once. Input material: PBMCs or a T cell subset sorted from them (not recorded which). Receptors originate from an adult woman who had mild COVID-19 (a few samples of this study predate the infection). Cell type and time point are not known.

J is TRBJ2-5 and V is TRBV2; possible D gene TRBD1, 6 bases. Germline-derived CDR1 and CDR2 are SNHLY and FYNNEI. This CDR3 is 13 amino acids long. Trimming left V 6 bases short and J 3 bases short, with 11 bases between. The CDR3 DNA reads TGTGCCAGCAGCCCCGGGACAAAAGAGACCCAGTACTTC. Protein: CASSPGTKETQYF.

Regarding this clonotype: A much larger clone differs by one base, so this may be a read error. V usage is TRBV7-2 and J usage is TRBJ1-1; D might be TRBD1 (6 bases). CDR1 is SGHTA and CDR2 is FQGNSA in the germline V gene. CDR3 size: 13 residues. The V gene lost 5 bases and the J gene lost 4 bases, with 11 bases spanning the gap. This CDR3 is CASSLSGVTEAFF. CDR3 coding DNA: TGTGCCAGCAGCCTTTCAGGGGTCACTGAAGCTTTCTTT. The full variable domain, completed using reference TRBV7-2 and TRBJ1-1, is GAGVSQSPSNKVTEKGKDVELRCDPISGHTALYWYRQSLGQGLEFLIYFQGNSAPDKSGLPSDRFSAERTGGSVSTLTIQRTQQEDSAVYLCASSLSGVTEAFFGQGTRLTVV.

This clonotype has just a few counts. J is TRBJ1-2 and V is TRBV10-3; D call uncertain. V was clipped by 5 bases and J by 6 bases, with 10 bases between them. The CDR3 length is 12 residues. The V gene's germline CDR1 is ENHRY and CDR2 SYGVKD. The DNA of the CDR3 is TGTGCCATCAGTTCGGATCTGCATGGCTACACCTTC. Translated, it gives CAISSDLHGYTF.

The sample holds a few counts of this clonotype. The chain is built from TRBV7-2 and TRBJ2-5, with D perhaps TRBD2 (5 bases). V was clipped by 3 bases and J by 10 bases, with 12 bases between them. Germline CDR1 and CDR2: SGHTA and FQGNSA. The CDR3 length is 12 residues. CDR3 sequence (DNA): TGTGCCAGCAGCTTTAGAGGGAGAGACCAGTACTTC. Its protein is CASSFRGRDQYF.

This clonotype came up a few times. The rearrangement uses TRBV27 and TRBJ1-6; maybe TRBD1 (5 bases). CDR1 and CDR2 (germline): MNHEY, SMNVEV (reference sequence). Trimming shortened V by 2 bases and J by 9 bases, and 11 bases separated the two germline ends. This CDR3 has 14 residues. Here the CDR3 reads CASSLVGTLSPLHF. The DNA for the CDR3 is TGTGCCAGCAGTTTAGTAGGGACCCTTTCACCCCTCCACTTT.

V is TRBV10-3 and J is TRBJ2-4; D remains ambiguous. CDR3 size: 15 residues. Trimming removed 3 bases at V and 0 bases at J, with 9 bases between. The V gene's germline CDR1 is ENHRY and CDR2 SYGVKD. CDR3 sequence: CAISDPGAAKNIQYF. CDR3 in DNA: TGTGCCATCAGTGACCCAGGAGCAGCCAAAAACATTCAGTACTTC.

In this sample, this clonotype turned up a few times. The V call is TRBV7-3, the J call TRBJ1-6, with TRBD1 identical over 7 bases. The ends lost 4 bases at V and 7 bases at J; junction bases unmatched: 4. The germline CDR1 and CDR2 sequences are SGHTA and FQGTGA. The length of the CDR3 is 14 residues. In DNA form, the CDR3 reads TGTGCCAGCAGCTCCCGGGACAGCAATTCACCCCTCCACTTT. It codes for CASSSRDSNSPLHF. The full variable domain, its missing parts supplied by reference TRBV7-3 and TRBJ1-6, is GAGVSQTPSNKVTEKGKYVELRCDPISGHTALYWYRQSLGQGPEFLIYFQGTGAADDSGLPNDRFFAVRPEGSVSTLKIQRTERGDSAVYLCASSSRDSNSPLHFGNGTRLTVT.

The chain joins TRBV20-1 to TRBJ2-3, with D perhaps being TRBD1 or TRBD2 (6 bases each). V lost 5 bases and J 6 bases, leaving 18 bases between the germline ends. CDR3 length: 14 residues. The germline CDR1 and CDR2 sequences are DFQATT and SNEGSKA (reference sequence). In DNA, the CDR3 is TGCAGTGCTGGAGGGGGGACTGGGGGTGATACGCAGTATTTT. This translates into CSAGGGTGGDTQYF.

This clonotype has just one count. Written as DNA, the CDR3 is TGTGCCAGCAGTGAATTTGGAAGGGGCTACACCTTC. It codes for CASSEFGRGYTF. The rearrangement joins TRBV25-1 to TRBJ1-2, with D unclear. The germline gives CDR1 MGHDK, CDR2 SYGVNS. This CDR3 comprises 12 residues. The V gene lost 1 base and the J gene lost 8 bases, with 8 bases spanning the gap.

CDR3 nucleotide sequence: TGTGCCAGCAGTTCAGGTGGTGTCCCGAAGCAGTACGTC. Translating it yields CASSSGGVPKQYV. J is TRBJ2-7 and V is TRBV6-6; no clear D gene. CDR1 and CDR2 (germline): MNHNY, SVGAGI (reference sequence). Trimming took off 4 bases at V and 8 bases at J, with 15 bases between the two ends. The CDR3 spans 13 residues.

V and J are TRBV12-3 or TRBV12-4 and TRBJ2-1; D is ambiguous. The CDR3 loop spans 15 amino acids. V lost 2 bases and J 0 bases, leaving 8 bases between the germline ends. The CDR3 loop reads CASSLQRSSYNEQFF. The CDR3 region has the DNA TGTGCCAGCAGTTTACAGAGGAGCTCCTACAATGAGCAGTTCTTC.

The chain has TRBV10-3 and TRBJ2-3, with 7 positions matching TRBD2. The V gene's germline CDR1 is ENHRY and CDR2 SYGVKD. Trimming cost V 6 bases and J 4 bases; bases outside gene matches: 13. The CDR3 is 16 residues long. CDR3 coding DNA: TGTGCCATCAGGGACCCTGGAAGGGAGGGCCCAGATACGCAGTATTTT. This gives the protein CAIRDPGREGPDTQYF.

CDR3 DNA sequence: TGCGCCAGCAGCCAAGAGGTAGCGGGAGGCCCTGCGGGCGAGCAGTACTTC. Residues: CASSQEVAGGPAGEQYF. This sequence joins TRBV4-3 and TRBJ2-7; 10 nucleotides line up with TRBD2. Trimming took 0 bases from V and 6 from J; bases not matched to a gene: 11. Germline-derived CDR1 and CDR2 are LGHNA and YSLEER. The CDR3 contains 17 residues.

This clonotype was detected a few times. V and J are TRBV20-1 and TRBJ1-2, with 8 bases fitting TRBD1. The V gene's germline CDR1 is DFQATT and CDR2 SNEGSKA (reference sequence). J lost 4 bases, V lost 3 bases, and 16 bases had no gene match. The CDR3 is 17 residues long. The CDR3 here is CSASGGTGRWEGYGYTF. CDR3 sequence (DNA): TGCAGTGCTAGTGGCGGGACAGGCCGTTGGGAGGGCTATGGCTACACCTTC.

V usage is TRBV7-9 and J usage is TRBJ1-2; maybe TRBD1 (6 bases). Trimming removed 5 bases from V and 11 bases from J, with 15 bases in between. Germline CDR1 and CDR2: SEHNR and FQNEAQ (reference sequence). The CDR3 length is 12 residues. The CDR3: CASSADSPLYTF. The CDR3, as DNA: TGTGCCAGCAGCGCGGACAGTCCCCTTTACACCTTC.

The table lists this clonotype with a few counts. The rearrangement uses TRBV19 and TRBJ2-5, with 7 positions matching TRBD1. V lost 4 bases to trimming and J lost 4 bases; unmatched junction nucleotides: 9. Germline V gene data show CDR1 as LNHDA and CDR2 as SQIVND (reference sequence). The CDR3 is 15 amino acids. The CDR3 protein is CASSTDRSMGETQYF. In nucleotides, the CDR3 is TGTGCCAGTAGTACGGACAGGAGTATGGGAGAGACCCAGTACTTC.

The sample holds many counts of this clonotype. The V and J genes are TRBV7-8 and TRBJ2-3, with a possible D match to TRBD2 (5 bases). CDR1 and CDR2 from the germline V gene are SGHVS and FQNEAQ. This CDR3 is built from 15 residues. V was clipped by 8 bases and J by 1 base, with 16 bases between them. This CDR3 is CASSALPAGTDTQYF. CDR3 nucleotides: TGTGCCAGCTCCGCCCTTCCAGCGGGCACAGATACGCAGTATTTT.

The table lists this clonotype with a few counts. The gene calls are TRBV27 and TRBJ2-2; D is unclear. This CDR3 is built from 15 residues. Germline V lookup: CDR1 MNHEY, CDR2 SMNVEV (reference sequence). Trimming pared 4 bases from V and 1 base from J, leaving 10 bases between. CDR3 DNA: TGTGCCAGCAGTTCGGCGCCCCTGAACACCGGGGAGCTGTTTTTT. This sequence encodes CASSSAPLNTGELFF.

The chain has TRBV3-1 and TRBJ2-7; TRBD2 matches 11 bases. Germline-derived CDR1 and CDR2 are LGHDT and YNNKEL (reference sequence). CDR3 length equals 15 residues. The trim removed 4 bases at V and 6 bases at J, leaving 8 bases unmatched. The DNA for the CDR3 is TGTGCCAGCAGCCCTACTAGCGGGAGAAAGAGCGAGCAGTACTTC. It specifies CASSPTSGRKSEQYF.

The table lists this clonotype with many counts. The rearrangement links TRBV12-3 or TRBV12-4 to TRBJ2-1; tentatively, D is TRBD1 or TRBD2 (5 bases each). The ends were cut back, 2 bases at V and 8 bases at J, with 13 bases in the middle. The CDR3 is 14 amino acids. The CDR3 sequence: CASSLTRGTDEQFF. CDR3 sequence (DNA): TGTGCCAGCAGTTTAACGAGAGGGACGGATGAGCAGTTCTTC.